A selection of T cell receptor beta chains follows, all from one sample in a study of response to subunit inactivated influenza vaccine. TCRdb re-analysed the RT-PCR reads in MiXCR, keeping a single row per CDR3 protein. Of 860,000 or so distinct CDR3 sequences listed, approximately 22% are singletons. The sequencing here drew on PBMCs from blood, taken more than 4 days after vaccination. These receptors were taken from a man aged 50 to 60 who received an inactivated influenza vaccine. CDR3s include the opening cysteine and the closing phenylalanine or tryptophan. The order of the fields is V gene, J gene, clone size, D gene, CDR3 DNA, CDR3 protein. A D gene is named only where the DNA matches it firmly. Some rows mark clone size as missing; the rest say once, few, many or name a class of expanded clone.

TRBV3-1	TRBJ2-2	.	.	TGTGCCAGCAGACCTGGGGGAAACACCGGGGAGCTGTTTTTT	CASRPGGNTGELFF
TRBV5-6	TRBJ1-6	few	.	TGTGCCAGCAGCTCCGCCCGCCTTAATTCACCCCTCCACTTT	CASSSARLNSPLHF
TRBV4-1	TRBJ2-2	few	TRBD2	TGCGCCAGCAGCCTAGCGGGCCTTTTTACCGGGGAGCTGTTTTTT	CASSLAGLFTGELFF
TRBV4-2	TRBJ2-3	few	.	TGTGCCAGCAGCCAAGATCCGGGGGCGGCAGATACGCAGTATTTT	CASSQDPGAADTQYF
TRBV3-1	TRBJ2-5	once	.	TGTGCCAGCTGCCAAGACGGAGGGGCCCAAGAGACCCAGTACTTC	CASCQDGGAQETQYF
TRBV6-2/TRBV6-3	TRBJ1-2	few	.	TGTGCCAGCAGTTACCGGCAGAACTATGGCTACACCTTC	CASSYRQNYGYTF
TRBV5-1	TRBJ2-7	.	.	TGCGCCAGCAGCTTGGCCCTTGGGGATGGGGGTTACGAGCAGTACTTC	CASSLALGDGGYEQYF
TRBV9	TRBJ2-1	.	TRBD2	TGTGCCAGCAGCGCGGGGGGGGACATTTTTTACAATGAGCAGTTCTTC	CASSAGGDIFYNEQFF
TRBV13	TRBJ2-3	few	TRBD1	TGTGCCAGCAGCTTAGTACAGGGGGCCACAGATACGCAGTATTTT	CASSLVQGATDTQYF
TRBV7-3	TRBJ2-7	many	TRBD2	TGTGCCAGCAGCTTATTGGGAGGGAATAACGAGCAGTACTTC	CASSLLGGNNEQYF
TRBV29-1	TRBJ2-3	many	TRBD1	TGCAGCGCTATCCGGACAGGGGGTATCACAGATACGCAGTATTTT	CSAIRTGGITDTQYF
TRBV18	TRBJ2-7	.	TRBD2	TGTGCCAGCTCACCGTCGGGGGAGGGCTACGAGCAGTACTTC	CASSPSGEGYEQYF
TRBV28	TRBJ2-5	.	TRBD2	TGTGCCAGCAGCTCTTTTGGGCTAGCGGGAAGGGAGACCCAGTACTTC	CASSSFGLAGRETQYF
TRBV12-3/TRBV12-4	TRBJ1-4	.	.	TGTGCCAGCAGTACTCTTGCAACTAATGAAAAACTGTTTTTT	CASSTLATNEKLFF
TRBV20-1	TRBJ1-4	.	.	TGCAGTGCTAGACCGGTATCGGGGGCAGGGGAAAAACTGTTTTTT	CSARPVSGAGEKLFF
TRBV7-9	TRBJ2-2	few	.	TGTGCCAGCAGTCAGGGGACGGAGCTGTTTTTT	CASSQGTELFF
TRBV28	TRBJ2-1	.	TRBD2	TGTGCCAGCAGTTTGAGCGGGAGTTTGAATGAGCAGTTCTTC	CASSLSGSLNEQFF
TRBV4-3	TRBJ2-7	few	.	TGCGCCAGCAGCCAAGATCCCGTCACAACCTACGAGCAGTACTTC	CASSQDPVTTYEQYF